The present TCR beta chain was sequenced within a study of monozygotic twins with inflammatory bowel disease. The study, taken as a whole, reports: Clonotype sharing was lower in IBD patients than healthy twins, most markedly with disease activity.

TCRdb reprocessed the 5' RACE reads, keeping one entry per CDR3 protein, no DNA. In total, the table holds about 300,000 distinct CDR3 sequences. Concerning this clonotype itself: Its target is unknown.

The CDR3 extends over 16 amino acids. Germline CDR1 SGHRS, CDR2 YFSETQ. The genes are TRBV5-1 and TRBJ1-4; TCRdb returns TRBD1, unconfirmable since there is no DNA. The TCR comes from a human donor with ulcerative colitis or Crohn's disease, or a healthy co-twin of an affected twin (not recorded which). Specimen: blood. Here the CDR3 reads CASSITDRRTNEKLFF.